Below are 22 T cell receptor beta chains sequenced from a single sample in a study of T cells in Graves' hyperthyroidism and ophthalmopathy. Amplified regions were TCR beta CDR3 sequences from RNA transcripts. The HTBI set primed first-round TCR CDR3 RT-PCR. TCRdb passed the multiplex PCR reads through MiXCR, listing each CDR3 protein once. The sample gives 490,000 or so distinct CDR3 sequences, less than 25% of which show up once; around 47% is in the top ten. Source material: blood. The receptors originated from a woman in her 70s with Graves' ophthalmopathy.

V usage is TRBV11-2 and J usage is TRBJ2-7; TRBD1 agrees at 7 bases. The germline V gene encodes CDR1 SGHAT and CDR2 FQNNGV. With V trimmed by 2 bases and J by 3 bases, 7 bases remained unmatched. The CDR3 consists of 15 residues. The CDR3 DNA reads as TGTGCCAGCAGCTTATTTCCGGGGACAGACTACGAGCAGTACTTC. It translates to CASSLFPGTDYEQYF. The full variable domain, in which reference TRBV11-2 and TRBJ2-7 provide the parts outside the CDR3, is EAGVAQSPRYKIIEKRQSVAFWCNPISGHATLYWYQQILGQGPKLLIQFQNNGVVDDSQLPKDRFSAERLKGVDSTLKIQPAKLEDSAVYLCASSLFPGTDYEQYFGPGTRLTVT.

The CDR3 bases are TGCAGTGCTGGTGGGGCCTGGGTCGGGAACTCTCGTAGCACAGATACGCAGTATTTT. It codes for CSAGGAWVGNSRSTDTQYF. The chain links TRBV20-1 to TRBJ2-3; D assignment may be TRBD1 or TRBD2 (5 bases each). V gave up 5 bases and J gave up 0 bases, with 27 bases separating them. Looked up from germline, CDR1 is DFQATT and CDR2 is SNEGSKA (reference sequence). This CDR3 has 19 residues.

The CDR3 loop reads CSVPLRGDPWGGELFF. In DNA, the CDR3 is TGCAGCGTTCCGTTAAGGGGAGACCCTTGGGGCGGGGAGCTGTTTTTT. The chain is built from TRBV29-1 and TRBJ2-2; TRBD1 or TRBD2 may be the D gene (5 bases each). The CDR3 has 16 amino acids. The V and J ends lost 5 bases and 7 bases respectively, with 23 bases between them. Germline V lookup: CDR1 SQVTM, CDR2 ANQGSEA.

This clonotype has a count of ten or more. V and J are TRBV12-3 or TRBV12-4 and TRBJ1-2; no definite D call. V shed 6 bases and J shed 8 bases, with 10 bases lying between them. The CDR3 is 11 residues long. The CDR3 DNA is TGTGCCAGCAGAGGGCTGAGAGGCTACACCTTC. Protein: CASRGLRGYTF.

This clonotype was seen a few times. V and J are TRBV6-1 and TRBJ2-2; D unclear. V lost 5 bases and J 6 bases, leaving 7 bases between the germline ends. Germline lookup yields CDR1 MNHNS and CDR2 SASEGT. This CDR3 spans 12 amino acids. Written as DNA, the CDR3 is TGTGCCAGCAGTAAGGGCCCCGGGGAGCTGTTTTTT. It encodes CASSKGPGELFF.

This clonotype was recorded many times. The J gene is TRBJ1-2, the V gene TRBV6-5, with D unclear. The CDR3 has 14 residues. V dropped 3 bases and J dropped 2 bases, with 10 bases sitting between them. Looked up from germline, CDR1 is MNHEY and CDR2 is SVGAGI. CDR3 sequence reads: CASSYSSRNYGYTF. CDR3 nucleotides: TGTGCCAGCAGTTATAGTAGCAGGAACTATGGCTACACCTTC.

The rearrangement joins TRBV13 to TRBJ1-1; maybe TRBD1 (6 bases). CDR1 PRHDT and CDR2 FYEKMQ come from the germline V gene (reference sequence). The CDR3 sequence is 14 residues long. The V end was cut by 5 bases, the J end by 3 bases, with 13 bases between. The CDR3: CASSRGTTDTEAFF. In nucleotides, the CDR3 is TGTGCCAGCAGCCGCGGGACAACCGACACTGAAGCTTTCTTT.

This clonotype has more than one count but fewer than ten. The chain couples TRBV5-1 to TRBJ2-2; D tentatively reads TRBD1 or TRBD2 (5 bases each). V gave up 2 bases and J gave up 0 bases, with 8 bases separating them. CDR3 length: 15 residues. CDR1 SGHRS and CDR2 YFSETQ come from the germline V gene. The CDR3 nucleotides read TGCGCCAGCAGCTTCCAGGGAGCGAACACCGGGGAGCTGTTTTTT. Its protein product is CASSFQGANTGELFF.

A few counts support this clonotype. The chain has TRBV9 and TRBJ2-1; D is unresolved. The CDR3 is 13 amino acids. Germline assignment: CDR1 SGDLS and CDR2 YYNGEE. V was pared by 3 bases and J by 8 bases, with 12 bases between. For the CDR3, the DNA is TGTGCCAGCAGCGGAAGGGTCTGGGATGAGCAGTTCTTC. This codes for CASSGRVWDEQFF. The full variable domain, rest sourced from reference TRBV9 and TRBJ2-1, is DSGVTQTPKHLITATGQRVTLRCSPRSGDLSVYWYQQSLDQGLQFLIQYYNGEERAKGNILERFSAQQFPDLHSELNLSSLELGDSALYFCASSGRVWDEQFFGPGTRLTVL.

This clonotype was detected many times. The chain uses TRBV7-9 and TRBJ2-7; weak D call: TRBD2 (6 bases). Trimming removed 3 bases at V and 5 bases at J, with 11 bases between. The length of the CDR3 is 13 residues. Germline V gene lookup returns CDR1 SEHNR and CDR2 FQNEAQ (reference sequence). CDR3 nucleotide sequence: TGTGCCAGCAGCTTGGGCGGGAATAACGAGCAGTACTTC. Translation: CASSLGGNNEQYF.

The chain joins TRBV7-2 to TRBJ2-7; D may be TRBD2 (6 bases). The CDR3 is 14 amino acids. Trimming removed 4 bases at V and 3 bases at J, with 13 bases between. CDR1 and CDR2 (germline): SGHTA, FQGNSA. The CDR3 here is CASSSSRGNYEQYF. Written as DNA, the CDR3 is TGTGCCAGCAGCTCCTCCCGGGGGAACTACGAGCAGTACTTC.

The V call is TRBV6-9, the J call TRBJ1-6, with a tentative D call TRBD1 (5 bases). The CDR3 is 12 residues long. Trimming stripped 4 bases from V and 13 bases from J, with 11 bases between. Germline loops: CDR1 MNHGY, CDR2 SVAAGI. CDR3 nucleotide sequence: TGTGCCAGCAGTTGGGACTTCTCTCCCCTCCACTTT. Encoded protein: CASSWDFSPLHF.

This clonotype appeared many times. The V and J genes are TRBV15 and TRBJ1-1; 8 bases line up with TRBD1. Per the germline V gene, CDR1 is LNHNV and CDR2 is YYDKDF (reference sequence). This CDR3 has 15 amino acids. V shed 6 bases, J shed 3 bases, and the junction held 9 bases outside the gene matches. CDR3 nucleotides: TGTGCCACCAGTGTGCACAGGGGGAGGGACACTGAAGCTTTCTTT. It encodes CATSVHRGRDTEAFF.

There are a few counts of this clonotype. V is TRBV5-6 and J is TRBJ2-1; the D gene could be TRBD1 or TRBD2 (5 bases each). The germline V and J ends were trimmed by 3 bases and 9 bases, with 10 bases remaining between them. The germline gives CDR1 SGHDT, CDR2 YYEEEE. The CDR3 has 12 residues. The CDR3 sequence is CASSWGFGEQFF. The CDR3 nucleotides read TGTGCCAGCAGCTGGGGGTTTGGTGAGCAGTTCTTC.

This chain connects TRBV9 to TRBJ1-6; D might be TRBD1 (5 bases). CDR3 length: 16 residues. CDR1 is SGDLS and CDR2 is YYNGEE in the germline V gene. Between the trimmed V and J ends, which lost 3 bases and 8 bases, there was a span of 18 bases. The CDR3 sequence: CASSASPGLQDSPLHF. The CDR3, as DNA: TGTGCCAGCAGCGCTAGTCCGGGACTACAGGATTCACCCCTCCACTTT.

This clonotype has just a few counts. This chain joins TRBV5-1 and TRBJ2-1; unclear D gene. The CDR3 covers 14 residues. CDR1 SGHRS and CDR2 YFSETQ come from the germline V gene. Trimming left V 2 bases short and J 8 bases short, with 14 bases between. CDR3 in amino acids: CASSFAASVDEQFF. The CDR3 bases are TGCGCCAGCAGCTTCGCTGCATCCGTGGATGAGCAGTTCTTC. The variable domain in full, completed from reference TRBV5-1 and TRBJ2-1, reads KAGVTQTPRYLIKTRGQQVTLSCSPISGHRSVSWYQQTPGQGLQFLFEYFSETQRNKGNFPGRFSGRQFSNSRSEMNVSTLELGDSALYLCASSFAASVDEQFFGPGTRLTVL.

This clonotype was detected ten times or more. The chain employs TRBV24-1 and TRBJ2-2; possibly TRBD1 for D (6 bases). The germline gives CDR1 KGHDR, CDR2 SFDVKD. CDR3 length equals 14 residues. V shed 5 bases and J shed 4 bases, with 10 bases lying between them. The CDR3 DNA reads TGTGCCACCAGTGGCCAGGGGATCACCGGGGAGCTGTTTTTT. Amino acids: CATSGQGITGELFF.

This clonotype has at least ten counts. The V and J genes are TRBV7-3 and TRBJ2-3; the D is unclear. This CDR3 region has 17 residues. Trimming took 0 bases from V and 2 from J, leaving 15 bases between them. From germline, CDR1 is SGHTA and CDR2 FQGTGA. DNA of the CDR3: TGTGCCAGCAGCTTAACAGGCATGGCGGTCCCCACAGATACGCAGTATTTT. Protein sequence: CASSLTGMAVPTDTQYF. The variable domain in full, with the rest retrieved from reference TRBV7-3 and TRBJ2-3, is GAGVSQTPSNKVTEKGKYVELRCDPISGHTALYWYRQSLGQGPEFLIYFQGTGAADDSGLPNDRFFAVRPEGSVSTLKIQRTERGDSAVYLCASSLTGMAVPTDTQYFGPGTRLTVL.

V gene TRBV12-3 or TRBV12-4 combines with J gene TRBJ1-2; 8 nucleotides align to TRBD1. V dropped 5 bases and J dropped 8; count of bases not matched to a gene: 4. The CDR3 is 12 amino acids. The CDR3 is CASSQGARGYTF. DNA of the CDR3: TGTGCCAGCAGTCAGGGGGCGCGGGGCTACACCTTC.

V usage is TRBV19 and J usage is TRBJ1-1; D may be TRBD1 (6 bases). V lost 7 bases to trimming and J lost 2 bases, with 14 bases between them. The CDR3 runs 14 residues. Germline V gene data show CDR1 as LNHDA and CDR2 as SQIVND (reference sequence). In DNA, the CDR3 is TGTGCCAGTATCCCGGAGGGGGGCAACACTGAAGCTTTCTTT. Translated, it gives CASIPEGGNTEAFF.

This clonotype was detected ten times or more. The chain uses TRBV12-3 or TRBV12-4 and TRBJ2-1; D is unresolved. This CDR3 spans 15 amino acids. Deletions cut 5 bases from V and 0 bases from J, with 11 bases between. In nucleotides, the CDR3 is TGTGCCAGCAGTCCGTGGGTAGACTCCTACAATGAGCAGTTCTTC. Protein product: CASSPWVDSYNEQFF.

Only a few counts were recorded for this clonotype. V gene TRBV30 combines with J gene TRBJ2-3; D gene unclear. From germline, CDR1 is GTSNPN and CDR2 SVGIG (reference sequence). The germline V and J ends were trimmed by 3 bases and 5 bases, with 12 bases remaining between them. CDR3 size: 13 residues. In nucleotides, the CDR3 is TGTGCCTGGAGCGGAACAAGAGGAGATACGCAGTATTTT. This sequence encodes CAWSGTRGDTQYF.